Sequencing of this T cell receptor (beta chain) was carried out in a study of cytomegalovirus exposure and HLA in healthy donors. This clone was detected a few times. Its cognate antigen is unknown. Donors showed nominal health when sampled, although they likely had unrecorded immune exposures. In the PCR, 60 Vbeta and 13 Jbeta primers were used. How the authors handled the data: Roughly 73 million unique TCR beta chains, roughly 11 million of them shared, were counted by a later analysis. TCRdb keeps only in-frame clones here, not all; method: immunoSEQ multiplex PCR. The V and J calls and clone size come from that table; D and trimming were worked out from the DNA. The repertoire includes approximately 150,000 clones, 78% of them detected once, and just under 3% sits in the top ten. Study-wide results and limits: With later analysis, a missense DCLRE1C variant became linked to TCR beta V- and J-gene trimming.

The CDR3 extends over 16 amino acids. The germline V gene has CDR1 MNHEY and CDR2 SMNVEV (reference sequence). The germline V and J ends were trimmed by 6 bases and 1 base, with 16 bases remaining between them. This sequence originates from a female donor in good health and CMV-seronegative. The gene calls are TRBV27 and TRBJ2-1; D perhaps matches TRBD1 (6 bases). What was sequenced was PBMCs. The CDR3 region has the DNA TGTGCCAGCAGGTACAGGGTCAGAGGGTCCTACAATGAGCAGTTCTTC. This gives the protein CASRYRVRGSYNEQFF.